This note documents a single T cell receptor (beta chain) sequence. This specimen includes other DNA sequences encoding the same CDR3. Using immunoSEQ multiplex PCR, the repertoire was profiled, and TCRdb retains in-frame clones only, with some absent. The repertoire consists of 150,000 to 200,000 clones, with 90% occurring once and the leading ten covering 2.5% to 3%. The data are from a study of T cell responses to AZD1222 COVID-19 vaccine. Study background: Recipients boosted at about 4 weeks or about 12 weeks are pooled.

Germline CDR1 and CDR2: KGHSH and LQKENI. Trimming took off 3 bases at V and 8 bases at J, with 13 bases between the two ends. CDR3 size: 13 residues. The rearrangement links TRBV18 to TRBJ1-2; TRBD1 might be the D (5 bases). The sequenced sample was peripheral blood, obtained on day 0 of AZD1222 vaccination. The receptor was isolated from an adult in good health. The CDR3 nucleotides are TGTGCCAGCTCACCTTCGGACACCCGGGGCTACACCTTC. Encoded protein: CASSPSDTRGYTF.